This T cell receptor (beta chain) is from a study of resident and recirculating memory T cells in vitiligo (dated by TCRdb to the late 2010s). General notes on the study: The study took epidermis from shave biopsies of two lesional and two nonlesional sites, plus PBMCs, from each of a few stable vitiligo patients for TCR beta sequencing. Right before genomic DNA was extracted using the Qiagen DNeasy Blood & Tissue Kit, the samples were homogenized with no cell sorting step. The human TCR beta sequencing was designed to test whether specific clones found in lesional vitiligo skin differed from the clones found in nonlesional skin and in blood.

Results and caveats for the whole study, not just this receptor: By overlap and correlation analysis, no significant repertoire overlap was shown between biopsies, even within a single patient, except for each lesion compared with itself. Mechanistic studies in the future are needed to assess how much the detected T cell clones and the human Trm pools versus Tcm pools each contribute. No unique dominant TCR clone was detected, and clonality varied among vitiligo lesions. TCR sequences were not shared across biopsy sites or across patients, which suggests that different T cell clones infiltrate different lesions, a pattern described as private specificity.

Worth noting for this clone: Its specific antigen is unknown. Base quality data are lacking; no much larger clone is found one base away.

The germline V gene provides CDR1 SNHLY and CDR2 FYNNEI. The CDR3 covers 14 residues, taking in both the cysteine and the phenylalanine. The sequence is cut down to CDR3 DNA, 42 bases in frame from base 1. The junction shows trimming of 6 bases on V and 5 bases on J, and the gene matches do not reach 4 bases of it. A patient's vitiligo counted as stable when the lesions had not changed at all during the previous 6 months. To count as stable, patients also needed to show no confetti depigmentation, which is a clinical sign of active vitiligo. Patients who had been treated within the previous three months were excluded. PBMCs were isolated from heparinized blood by Ficoll density gradient centrifugation and were subsequently flash-frozen. The immunoSEQ hsTCRB kit was used to amplify TCR beta chains from genomic DNA. The immunoSEQ service ran the sequencing of the TCR beta libraries on an Illumina MiSeq instrument. Processing in the source paper ran as follows. Repertoire data were analyzed with the immunoSEQ Analyzer. TCRdb retrieved this table from immuneACCESS and kept in-frame rearrangements only. Not all clones are present; in checked studies, unresolved V genes account for under half, and no reason is known for the remainder. V and J calls and clone size come straight from that table; D and trimming were deduced from the DNA. The sample data list around 40,000 clones, and 80% to 95% of these were observed just once. The ten largest clones take up over 3.5% of the sample.

The sequence was collected from a male donor with vitiligo. Recombination linked TRBV2 to TRBJ2-3, with 11 bases aligning to TRBD1. The specimen was blood. At the DNA level, the sequence is TGTGCCAGCAGCGGACAGGGGGCAATAGATACGCAGTATTTT. The resulting protein is CASSGQGAIDTQYF.